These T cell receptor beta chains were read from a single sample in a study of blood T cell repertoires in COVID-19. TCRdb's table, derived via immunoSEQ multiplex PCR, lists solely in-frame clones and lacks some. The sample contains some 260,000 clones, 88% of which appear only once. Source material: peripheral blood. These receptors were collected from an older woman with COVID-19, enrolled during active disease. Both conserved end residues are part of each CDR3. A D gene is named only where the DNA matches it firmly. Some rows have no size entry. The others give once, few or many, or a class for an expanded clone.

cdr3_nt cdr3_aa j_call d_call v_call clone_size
TGTGCCAGCAGCCGACTGCGGGACTCCCTTCGGGCTTTCTTT CASSRLRDSLRAFF TRBJ1-1 . TRBV6-2/TRBV6-3 .
TGCGCCAGCAGCCCAGGGACTAGCGTGCCGACCGGGGAGCTGTTTTTT CASSPGTSVPTGELFF TRBJ2-2 TRBD2 TRBV4-1 .
TGTGCCAGCAGCCCGCTCAGGACAGACCACTACGAGCAGTACTTC CASSPLRTDHYEQYF TRBJ2-7 . TRBV7-9 .
TGTGCCAGCAGCCCTACAGGGGTAAGGAATCAGCCCCAGCATTTT CASSPTGVRNQPQHF TRBJ1-5 TRBD1 TRBV28 .
TGCGCCAGCAGATTAAGCTCTCGTCCGAATGAGCAGTTCTTC CASRLSSRPNEQFF TRBJ2-1 . TRBV10-1 .
TGTGCCAGCAGCACACGGACTAGCGGGAGGGCGGGATACACCGGGGAGCTGTTTTTT CASSTRTSGRAGYTGELFF TRBJ2-2 TRBD2 TRBV7-2 .
TGTGCCAGCAGCCAAGCGGACTACTCCTACGAGCAGTACTTC CASSQADYSYEQYF TRBJ2-7 . TRBV3-1/TRBV3-2 .
TGTGCCAGCAGCCCGACAGGGTTTGGCTACACCTTC CASSPTGFGYTF TRBJ1-2 TRBD1 TRBV7-2 .
TGCGCCAGCAGCCCATCCCCGGGACAACCTCCTAACTATGGCTACACCTTC CASSPSPGQPPNYGYTF TRBJ1-2 . TRBV4-1 .
TGTGCCAGCAGCGGAGGATACAATGAGCAGTTCTTC CASSGGYNEQFF TRBJ2-1 . TRBV9 .
TGTGCCAGCTCAGACAGTCGTCAGCCCCAGCATTTT CASSDSRQPQHF TRBJ1-5 . TRBV18 .
TGTGCCAGCAAGCAAGGAGCGGTCGGCTACAATGAGCAGTTCTTC CASKQGAVGYNEQFF TRBJ2-1 . TRBV6-5 once
TGTGCCAGCAGAACTCCGGACAAGAACACTGAAGCTTTCTTT CASRTPDKNTEAFF TRBJ1-1 . TRBV28 .
TGTGCCAGCATGGGCACCACCATGAACACTGAAGCTTTCTTT CASMGTTMNTEAFF TRBJ1-1 . TRBV2 .
TGTGCCAGCAGCCCGACCCAGACACATAATGAGCAGTTCTTC CASSPTQTHNEQFF TRBJ2-1 . TRBV3-1/TRBV3-2 .
TGTGCCAGCAGCCTCCAGCTCAGGGCCCCCTACGAGCAGTACTTC CASSLQLRAPYEQYF TRBJ2-7 . TRBV3-1/TRBV3-2 .
TGTGCCAGCAGACCTCGGGACAGGTACACCGGGGAGCTGTTTTTT CASRPRDRYTGELFF TRBJ2-2 TRBD1 TRBV3-1/TRBV3-2 .
TGTGCCAGCAGCTTAGCGTCGGGGCAGCCCCAGCATTTT CASSLASGQPQHF TRBJ1-5 . TRBV7-2 .
TGTGCCAGCAGGCTAATGTGGGGACAGCACTATGGCTACACCTTC CASRLMWGQHYGYTF TRBJ1-2 TRBD1 TRBV27 .
TGTGCCAGCAGCTTATTACAGGGCACAGATACGCAGTATTTT CASSLLQGTDTQYF TRBJ2-3 . TRBV11-2 .
TGTGCCAGCAGTTACTTAAGCGGGAGTCTCGGGGAGCTGTTTTTT CASSYLSGSLGELFF TRBJ2-2 TRBD2 TRBV6-2/TRBV6-3 .
TGTGCCAGCAGTTACTACCAGGGTCGCGAAGGCTACACCTTC CASSYYQGREGYTF TRBJ1-2 . TRBV6-5 .
TGCGCCAGCAGCCAAGATCAGGGGAGCTCCTATAATTCACCCCTCCACTTT CASSQDQGSSYNSPLHF TRBJ1-6 . TRBV4-1 .
TGTGCCAGCACCATTGGAGGCTCCCCTGATCAGGATACGCAGTATTTT CASTIGGSPDQDTQYF TRBJ2-3 . TRBV5-4 .
TGCGCCAGCAGCCCGAGGACAGGGAGAGGCACTGAAGCTTTCTTT CASSPRTGRGTEAFF TRBJ1-1 TRBD1 TRBV5-1 .
TGTGCCAGCAGCGTAGCACAGGCGCAGGGGCCCCAGCATTTT CASSVAQAQGPQHF TRBJ1-5 . TRBV9 .
TGTGCCAGCAGTTTCTCAGTCGGGGACTATGGCTACACCTTC CASSFSVGDYGYTF TRBJ1-2 . TRBV27 .
TGTGCCAGCAGCTTAGTTAGCGGGAGGGCCCACGAGCAGTACTTC CASSLVSGRAHEQYF TRBJ2-7 TRBD2 TRBV7-6 .
TGTGCCACCAGCATACAGGGTTTCGGGGCCAACGTCCTGACTTTC CATSIQGFGANVLTF TRBJ2-6 . TRBV15 .
TGCGCCAGCAGTAGTGATTCTGGAAACACCATATATTTT CASSSDSGNTIYF TRBJ1-3 . TRBV5-1 .
TGTGCCAGCAGTCAACAGGGAGTCACTGAAGCTTTCTTT CASSQQGVTEAFF TRBJ1-1 . TRBV11-3 .
TGTGCCAGCAGTCCACCCGGGGGAAGGCTCACAGATACGCAGTATTTT CASSPPGGRLTDTQYF TRBJ2-3 . TRBV28 .
TGTGCCAGCAGCAATGGACAGGGGTATGGCTACACCTTC CASSNGQGYGYTF TRBJ1-2 TRBD1 TRBV12-3/TRBV12-4 .
TGCGCCAGCAGTCGGGGGACTGCCCAAGAGACCCAGTACTTC CASSRGTAQETQYF TRBJ2-5 . TRBV5-1 .
TGTGCCAGCAGCTTATTGCCGACTACACCACGACCTAATTATGGCTACACCTTC CASSLLPTTPRPNYGYTF TRBJ1-2 . TRBV5-4 .
TGTGCCAGCTCACCGGCTGATAAGAACACTGAAGCTTTCTTT CASSPADKNTEAFF TRBJ1-1 . TRBV18 .
TGTGCCAGCAGTGCATCTCGGGACGGGAGCTATGGCTACACCTTC CASSASRDGSYGYTF TRBJ1-2 . TRBV27 .
TGTGCCAGTAGTATAGATCTTCGACAGGGGAGAGAGACCCAGTACTTC CASSIDLRQGRETQYF TRBJ2-5 TRBD1 TRBV19 .
TGTGCCAGCAGCCAAGCCCGGACGGGAAGACGGGAGACCCAGTACTTC CASSQARTGRRETQYF TRBJ2-5 . TRBV3-1/TRBV3-2 .
TGTGCCAGCAGTTACCTAGCAGTCGGAAATCAGCCCCAGCATTTT CASSYLAVGNQPQHF TRBJ1-5 . TRBV6-2/TRBV6-3 .
TGTGCCAGCAGTTACTCCTCGGTTCTCCCCGGGGAGCTGTTTTTT CASSYSSVLPGELFF TRBJ2-2 . TRBV6-5 .
TGTGCCAGCAGCCAACACCTACTAGCGTACGAGCAGTACTTC CASSQHLLAYEQYF TRBJ2-7 TRBD2 TRBV3-1/TRBV3-2 .
TGTGCCAGCAGAGTAGCGGGAGGGCCGGTCGGGGAGCTGTTTTTT CASRVAGGPVGELFF TRBJ2-2 TRBD2 TRBV6-5 .
TGTGCCATCAGTGCGGGGGATCAGCCCCAGCATTTT CAISAGDQPQHF TRBJ1-5 . TRBV10-3 .
TGTGCCAGCACCCGGCAGGGTGGCCAAGAGACCCAGTACTTC CASTRQGGQETQYF TRBJ2-5 . TRBV7-9 .
TGTGCCAGCAGCCAAGATCCCGCGACAGACACGAGCAATGAGCAGTTCTTC CASSQDPATDTSNEQFF TRBJ2-1 . TRBV14 .
TGTGCCAGCAGCCCCGGGAGTAACTATGGCTACACCTTC CASSPGSNYGYTF TRBJ1-2 . TRBV2 .
TGTGCCACTACAGGGGAGCTAGCGGGAGCCGGGGAGCTGTTTTTT CATTGELAGAGELFF TRBJ2-2 TRBD2 TRBV2 once
TGCAGCGTTATGGGGGGGTCCTACGAGCAGTACTTC CSVMGGSYEQYF TRBJ2-7 TRBD2 TRBV29-1 .
TGTGCCAGCACACGGACTGGAATTACCGGGGAGCTGTTTTTT CASTRTGITGELFF TRBJ2-2 . TRBV11-2 .
TGCGCCAGCAGCCAAGGACCGGGACAGAAATCCTACGAGCAGTACTTC CASSQGPGQKSYEQYF TRBJ2-7 TRBD1 TRBV4-1 .
TGCGCCAGCAGCTTGGACAGGGGAGGATACTATGGCTACACCTTC CASSLDRGGYYGYTF TRBJ1-2 TRBD1 TRBV5-1 .
TGTGCCACCAGCACGCGCCTTGTGGGGGGAGGGGCAGATACGCAGTATTTT CATSTRLVGGGADTQYF TRBJ2-3 TRBD2 TRBV15 .
TGTGCCAGCAGCTCTCAGACAGGGGGCAGCTATGGCTACACCTTC CASSSQTGGSYGYTF TRBJ1-2 TRBD1 TRBV7-9 .
TGTGCCAGCCAGGGTTGGGTCCCCGTGGGAGGCGGGGAGCTGTTTTTT CASQGWVPVGGGELFF TRBJ2-2 . TRBV7-2 .
TGTGCCAGCAGTTTATCCGGACTAGCGGGAGCCTACAATGAGCAGTTCTTC CASSLSGLAGAYNEQFF TRBJ2-1 TRBD2 TRBV28 once
TGTGCCAGCAGTTACTCATCCTCGGACAGGGCGTCCCAGCATTTT CASSYSSSDRASQHF TRBJ1-5 TRBD1 TRBV6-5 .
TGCAGTGCTAGTGGTGGGCAGCTAAATGAAAAACTGTTTTTT CSASGGQLNEKLFF TRBJ1-4 . TRBV20-1 .
TGTGCCAGTCGATATGGGACAGTCTCCTACAATGAGCAGTTCTTC CASRYGTVSYNEQFF TRBJ2-1 TRBD1 TRBV19 .